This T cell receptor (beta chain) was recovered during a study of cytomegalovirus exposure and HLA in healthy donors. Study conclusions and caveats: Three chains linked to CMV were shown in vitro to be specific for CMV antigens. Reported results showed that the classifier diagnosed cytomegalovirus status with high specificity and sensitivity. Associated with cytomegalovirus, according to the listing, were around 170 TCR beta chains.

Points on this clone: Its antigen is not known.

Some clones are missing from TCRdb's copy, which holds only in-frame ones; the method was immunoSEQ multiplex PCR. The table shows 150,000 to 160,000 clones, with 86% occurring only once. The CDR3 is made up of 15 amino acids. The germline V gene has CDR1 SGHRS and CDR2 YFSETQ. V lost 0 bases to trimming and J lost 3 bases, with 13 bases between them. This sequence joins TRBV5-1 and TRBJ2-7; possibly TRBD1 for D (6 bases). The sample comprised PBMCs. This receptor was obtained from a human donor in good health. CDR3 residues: CASSLGPDSLYEQYF. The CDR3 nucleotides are TGCGCCAGCAGCTTGGGGCCGGACAGCCTCTACGAGCAGTACTTC.